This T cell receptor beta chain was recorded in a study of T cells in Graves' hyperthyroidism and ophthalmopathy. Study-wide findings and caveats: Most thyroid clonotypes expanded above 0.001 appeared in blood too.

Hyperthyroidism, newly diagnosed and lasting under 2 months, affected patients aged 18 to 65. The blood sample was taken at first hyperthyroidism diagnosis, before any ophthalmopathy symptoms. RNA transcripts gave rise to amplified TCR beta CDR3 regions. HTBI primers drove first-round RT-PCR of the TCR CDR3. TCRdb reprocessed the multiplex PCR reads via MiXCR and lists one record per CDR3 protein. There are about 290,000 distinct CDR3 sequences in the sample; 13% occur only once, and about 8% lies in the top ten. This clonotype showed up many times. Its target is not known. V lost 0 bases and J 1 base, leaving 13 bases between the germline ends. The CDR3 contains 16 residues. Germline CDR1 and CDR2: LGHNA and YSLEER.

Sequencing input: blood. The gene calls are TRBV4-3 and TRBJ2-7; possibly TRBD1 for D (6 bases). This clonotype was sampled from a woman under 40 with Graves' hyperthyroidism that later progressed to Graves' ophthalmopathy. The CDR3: CASSQDQGTPSYEQYF. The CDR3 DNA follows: TGCGCCAGCAGCCAAGATCAGGGGACCCCGTCCTACGAGCAGTACTTC.